This entry lists 19 T cell receptor beta chains sequenced from one sample in a study of T cells in Graves' hyperthyroidism and ophthalmopathy. Regions amplified from RNA transcripts were the TCR beta CDR3 regions. The HTBI set primed first-round TCR CDR3 RT-PCR. TCRdb re-derived calls from the multiplex PCR reads in MiXCR, one entry per CDR3 protein. Seen here are roughly 570,000 distinct CDR3 sequences, just over 45% observed once, and the top ten hold 7.5% to 8.5%. Sequenced sample: peripheral blood or thyroid tissue (not recorded which). These receptors were taken from a woman aged 18-29 years with Graves' hyperthyroidism.

The genes are TRBV20-1 and TRBJ2-4, with TRBD2 matching over 10 bases. Germline V lookup: CDR1 DFQATT, CDR2 SNEGSKA (reference sequence). There are 20 residues in the CDR3. V lost 0 bases to trimming and J lost 3 bases; unmatched junction nucleotides: 17. CDR3 coding DNA: TGCAGTGCTAGAGATACGGCGGCCCGTAGCGGGAGGAGCGGCAAAAACATTCAGTACTTC. This sequence encodes CSARDTAARSGRSGKNIQYF.

This clonotype was seen repeatedly, ten times or more. The gene calls are TRBV3-1 and TRBJ2-7; TRBD2 matches at 11 bases. The germline V gene encodes CDR1 LGHDT and CDR2 YNNKEL (reference sequence). CDR3 length: 15 residues. V lost 4 bases and J lost 0; bases outside the gene matches: 2. Here the CDR3 DNA reads TGTGCCAGCAGCCGGGGGACTAGCGGCTCCTACGAGCAGTACTTC. This translates into CASSRGTSGSYEQYF.

To note about this clonotype: At one boundary the junction diverges from the germline segment, which might be a read error. V gene TRBV6-1 combines with J gene TRBJ1-1; perhaps TRBD1 as D (5 bases). This CDR3 is 14 amino acids long. The germline CDR1 and CDR2 sequences are MNHNS and SASEGT. CDR3: CASSYGDFNNEAFF. The CDR3 region has the DNA TGTGCCAGCAGTTACGGGGACTTCAACAATGAAGCTTTCTTT.

Ten or more counts support this clonotype. The genes are TRBV12-3 or TRBV12-4 and TRBJ2-2; D assignment may be TRBD1 or TRBD2 (5 bases each). This CDR3 contains 15 residues. V lost 3 bases to trimming and J lost 4 bases, with 12 bases between them. As DNA, the CDR3 is TGTGCCAGCAGTTTGCGGGCAGGGTTCACCGGGGAGCTGTTTTTT. This gives the protein CASSLRAGFTGELFF.

The rearrangement links TRBV20-1 to TRBJ2-7; TRBD2 agrees at 9 bases. The CDR3 loop spans 15 amino acids. J lost 4 bases, V lost 1 base, and 8 bases had no gene match. Germline CDR1 and CDR2: DFQATT and SNEGSKA (reference sequence). As DNA, the CDR3 is TGCAGTGCTAGAGCCGCGGGAGGGCAGGAATACGAGCAGTACTTC. As protein: CSARAAGGQEYEQYF.

The count of this clonotype is one. The germline gene is not matched at one end of the junction; a read error may be the cause. The V gene is TRBV20-1, the J gene TRBJ2-5; 12 nucleotides align to TRBD2. The CDR3 has 15 residues. Germline lookup yields CDR1 DFQATT and CDR2 SNEGSKA (reference sequence). The CDR3 region is CSPSASGRAQKTQYF. CDR3 sequence (DNA): TGCAGTCCGTCGGCTAGCGGGAGGGCCCAAAAGACCCAGTACTTC.

There are a few counts of this clonotype. DNA of the CDR3: TGTGCCGCCGGCCCCGCGGGGAACAATCAGCCCCAGCATTTT. Protein product: CAAGPAGNNQPQHF. The chain links TRBV27 to TRBJ1-5; D is uncertain. Germline values: CDR1 MNHEY, CDR2 SMNVEV (reference sequence). The CDR3 length is 14 residues. V was cut by 11 bases and J by 3 bases, with 17 bases left in between.

This clonotype was detected many times. The chain links TRBV10-3 to TRBJ2-7; TRBD2 agrees at 11 bases. Per the germline V gene, CDR1 is ENHRY and CDR2 is SYGVKD. The CDR3 consists of 14 residues. The V gene end was trimmed by 10 bases and the J gene end by 3 bases; junction bases not matched to a gene: 8. The CDR3 region has the DNA TGTGCCACCCGGGGTACTAGCGGGAGCTACGAGCAGTACTTC. Amino acid sequence: CATRGTSGSYEQYF.

This chain links TRBV14 with TRBJ1-1; D is uncertain. Germline V CDR1 and CDR2: SGHDN, FVKESK. The V gene lost 10 bases and the J gene lost 1 base, with 13 bases spanning the gap. The CDR3 sequence is 13 residues long. CDR3 protein: CATGPATNTEAFF. CDR3 bases: TGTGCCACAGGCCCGGCGACGAACACTGAAGCTTTCTTT.

A note on this clonotype: A much larger clone lies a single base off, so this may be a read error. The V gene is TRBV7-8, the J gene TRBJ2-7; 13 bases align to TRBD2. Germline loops: CDR1 SGHVS, CDR2 FQNEAQ. The CDR3 is made up of 19 amino acids. The CDR3, as DNA: TGTGCCAGCAGCTTAGGAAGGGGTAGGACTAGCGGGAGCTCCTACGTGCAGTACTTC. This encodes CASSLGRGRTSGSSYVQYF. Full variable domain (outside the CDR3, taken from reference TRBV7-8 and TRBJ2-7): GAGVSQSPRYKVAKRGQDVALRCDPISGHVSLFWYQQALGQGPEFLTYFQNEAQLDKSGLPSDRFFAERPEGSVSTLKIQRTQQEDSAVYLCASSLGRGRTSGSSYVQYFGPGTRLTVT.

This clonotype turned up a few times. This sequence joins TRBV24-1 and TRBJ2-1, with a tentative D call TRBD2 (6 bases). The germline CDR1 and CDR2 sequences are KGHDR and SFDVKD. V was cut by 5 bases and J by 0 bases, with 10 bases left in between. The CDR3 runs to 15 residues. The DNA of the CDR3 is TGTGCCACCAGTGCCGGGGGAAGCTCCTACAATGAGCAGTTCTTC. Translation: CATSAGGSSYNEQFF.

Comments on this clonotype: Possible read error: a much larger clone is one base away. V is TRBV12-3 or TRBV12-4 and J is TRBJ2-7; 7 nucleotides match TRBD1. This CDR3 has 14 amino acids. This chain's CDR3 is CASRETGQTYGQYF. Written as DNA, the CDR3 is TGTGCCAGCAGAGAGACAGGGCAGACCTACGGGCAGTACTTC.

A note on this clonotype: This may stem from a read error, because a much larger clone lies one nucleotide away. V is TRBV20-1 and J is TRBJ2-7; D is tentatively TRBD1 or TRBD2 (6 bases each). This CDR3 has 13 residues. CDR1 is DFQATT, CDR2 SNEGSKA, per germline (reference sequence). CDR3 nucleotides: TGCAGACCTTGGGTGGGCGGAGGGGACAAGCAGTACTTC. Amino acids: CRPWVGGGDKQYF.

The chain links TRBV19 to TRBJ2-3; perhaps D is TRBD1 or TRBD2 (5 bases each). Germline V gene data show CDR1 as LNHDA and CDR2 as SQIVND (reference sequence). V lost 4 bases and J lost 4, with 9 bases in between. The CDR3 covers 13 residues. CDR3 coding DNA: TGTGCCAGTAGTACCGTGGGGGCAGATACGCAGTATTTT. Its translation is CASSTVGADTQYF.

The rearrangement links TRBV29-1 to TRBJ1-1; the match to TRBD1 covers 10 bases. V dropped 8 bases and J dropped 10; count of bases not matched to a gene: 7. Germline values: CDR1 SQVTM, CDR2 ANQGSEA. The CDR3 extends over 11 amino acids. CDR3 amino acids: CSNDRGQGAFF. For the CDR3, the DNA is TGCAGCAACGACAGGGGGCAAGGAGCTTTCTTT. Variable domain in full (rest from reference TRBV29-1 and TRBJ1-1): SAVISQKPSRDICQRGTSLTIQCQVDSQVTMMFWYRQQPGQSLTLIATANQGSEATYESGFVIDKFPISRPNLTFSTLTVSNMSPEDSSIYLCSNDRGQGAFFGQGTRLTVV.

This clonotype has ten or more counts. The chain combines TRBV5-1 with TRBJ2-7; D not certain. The CDR3 sequence is 14 residues long. Germline V gene lookup returns CDR1 SGHRS and CDR2 YFSETQ. V lost 0 bases to trimming and J lost 3 bases, with 10 bases between them. The CDR3 region has the DNA TGCGCCAGCAGCTTGGTCGGCGGCGTCTACGAGCAGTACTTC. Protein sequence: CASSLVGGVYEQYF.

The chain employs TRBV20-1 and TRBJ1-2; possible D gene TRBD1, 5 bases. Germline V gene sequence: CDR1 DFQATT, CDR2 SNEGSKA (reference sequence). The CDR3 has 14 amino acids. The chain's CDR3 is CRAGDLAGNYGYTF. The CDR3 DNA follows: TGCAGAGCGGGAGACTTGGCAGGGAACTATGGCTACACCTTC.

This clonotype showed up many times. The J gene is TRBJ1-2, the V gene TRBV15, with D uncertain. In germline, CDR1 is LNHNV, CDR2 YYDKDF (reference sequence). V was cut by 2 bases and J by 6 bases, with 16 bases left in between. CDR3 length: 15 amino acids. CDR3 protein: CATSRPRAGRDGYTF. The CDR3 DNA reads as TGTGCCACCAGCAGACCCCGGGCGGGTCGGGATGGCTACACCTTC.

The sample holds many counts of this clonotype. This sequence joins TRBV20-1 and TRBJ2-5; 8 positions agree with TRBD2. The CDR3 totals 14 residues. The V gene's germline CDR1 is DFQATT and CDR2 SNEGSKA (reference sequence). V dropped 8 bases and J dropped 5; count of bases not matched to a gene: 13. The DNA of the CDR3 is TGCAGTTCCCTCCCCCCAGCGGGAGAGGAGACCCAGTACTTC. As protein: CSSLPPAGEETQYF.